The 10 T cell receptor beta chains below come from one sample, sequenced in a study of T-cell memory formation after mild COVID-19. TCRdb itself ran the 5' RACE reads through MiXCR, one entry per CDR3 protein. The table records about 82,000 distinct CDR3 sequences, about 13% of them present only once. Sequencing was done on a sample of PBMCs or a T cell subset sorted from them (not recorded which). Receptor source: an adult woman who had mild COVID-19 (a few samples of this study predate the infection). Cell type and time point are not known.

A few counts support this clonotype. The chain joins TRBV27 to TRBJ2-7; D not resolved. The germline CDR1 and CDR2 sequences are MNHEY and SMNVEV (reference sequence). The CDR3 has 14 amino acids. The V and J ends lost 1 base and 2 bases respectively, with 9 bases between them. The CDR3 coding sequence is TGTGCCAGCAGTTTATTGGGCTCTACCTACGAGCAGTACTTC. It yields the protein CASSLLGSTYEQYF.

V and J are TRBV7-9 and TRBJ1-1, with a tentative D call TRBD1 (6 bases). The V end lost 2 bases, the J end lost 8 bases, and 27 bases lay between the germline ends. The CDR3 is 18 amino acids. Germline V gene data show CDR1 as SEHNR and CDR2 as FQNEAQ (reference sequence). In nucleotides, the CDR3 is TGTGCCAGCAGCTTATTCGGATCCACCGGGACAAATAAATTGGAAGCTTTCTTT. Translation gives CASSLFGSTGTNKLEAFF. Based on the CDR3 plus reference TRBV7-9 and TRBJ1-1, the full variable domain is DTGVSQNPRHKITKRGQNVTFRCDPISEHNRLYWYRQTLGQGPEFLTYFQNEAQLEKSRLLSDRFSAERPKGSFSTLEIQRTEQGDSAMYLCASSLFGSTGTNKLEAFFGQGTRLTVV.

This chain links TRBV29-1 with TRBJ2-1; 10 bases are a match to TRBD2. CDR3 length equals 14 residues. Germline V lookup: CDR1 SQVTM, CDR2 ANQGSEA. Trimming removed 4 bases from V and 6 bases from J; junction bases left unmatched: 6. CDR3 protein: CSVALAGAFNEQFF. The CDR3 DNA sequence: TGCAGCGTTGCCCTAGCGGGGGCTTTCAATGAGCAGTTCTTC.

At least ten counts were recorded for this clonotype. V usage is TRBV7-2 and J usage is TRBJ2-5, with a weak D call TRBD1 (8 bases). V shed 0 bases and J shed 2 bases, with 19 bases lying between them. Germline lookup yields CDR1 SGHTA and CDR2 FQGNSA. The CDR3 length is 18 residues. CDR3 DNA: TGTGCCAGCAGCTTAGCGAGCTACAGGGGGGGTCTACAAGAGACCCAGTACTTC. Translation gives CASSLASYRGGLQETQYF.

This chain joins TRBV20-1 and TRBJ2-1; TRBD2 matches at 11 bases. J gave up 7 bases and V 6 bases, and 14 bases lay outside the gene matches. The CDR3 runs to 16 residues. Germline assignment: CDR1 DFQATT and CDR2 SNEGSKA (reference sequence). CDR3 DNA sequence: TGCAGTGCCCTAGTGGTAGCGGGGGGGAATAAAAATGAGCAGTTCTTC. Residues: CSALVVAGGNKNEQFF.

The rearrangement links TRBV24-1 to TRBJ1-1; D not certain. The CDR3 loop spans 13 amino acids. In germline, CDR1 is KGHDR, CDR2 SFDVKD. Trimming left V 2 bases short and J 2 bases short, with 5 bases between. Here the CDR3 reads CATSDYRNTEAFF. CDR3 nucleotides: TGTGCCACCAGTGATTACAGAAACACTGAAGCTTTCTTT.

This chain links TRBV5-4 with TRBJ2-1; D gene ambiguous. Trimming took off 4 bases at V and 6 bases at J, with 11 bases between the two ends. The CDR3 has 13 residues. The V gene's germline CDR1 is SGHNT and CDR2 YYREEE (reference sequence). CDR3 DNA sequence: TGTGCCAGCAGCCTCCGGGTTCCCAATGAGCAGTTCTTC. This codes for CASSLRVPNEQFF.

V gene TRBV30 combines with J gene TRBJ1-1; a weak D match, TRBD1 (5 bases). V lost 0 bases and J lost 8, with 13 bases in between. Germline loops: CDR1 GTSNPN, CDR2 SVGIG (reference sequence). The CDR3 loop spans 13 amino acids. The CDR3 DNA follows: TGTGCCTGGAGTGTACGAAACCGGGACGAAGCTTTCTTT. Translating gives CAWSVRNRDEAFF.

The chain employs TRBV20-1 and TRBJ2-1, with 7 bases fitting TRBD2. Germline loops: CDR1 DFQATT, CDR2 SNEGSKA (reference sequence). With 0 bases clipped from V and 5 bases from J, the junction kept 7 bases outside the gene matches. The CDR3 is 15 amino acids. The CDR3 region is CSARDRVAGNNEQFF. In DNA form, the CDR3 reads TGCAGTGCTAGAGATAGAGTAGCGGGTAACAATGAGCAGTTCTTC.

This chain joins TRBV10-3 and TRBJ2-3, with D perhaps matching TRBD1 or TRBD2 (6 bases each). Germline V gene lookup returns CDR1 ENHRY and CDR2 SYGVKD. Between the trimmed V and J ends, which lost 10 bases and 0 bases, there was a span of 14 bases. The CDR3 is 14 residues long. The CDR3 DNA reads as TGTGCCACTCTGGGGGGCCTAAGCACAGATACGCAGTATTTT. Translation gives CATLGGLSTDTQYF.